This T cell receptor beta chain was profiled in a study of shared clonotypes between healthy human individuals. Study information: Each donor had three CD4 naive, three CD4 memory, two CD8 naive and one CD8 memory plate. Regarding the study as a whole: Despite large depth, rarefaction showed incomplete sorted-subset sequencing. Relative to memory subsets, naive subsets generally showed larger estimated richness.

V shed 2 bases and J shed 0 bases, with 11 bases lying between them. Germline lookup yields CDR1 SGHNT and CDR2 YYREEE (reference sequence). The CDR3 runs to 15 residues. Naive CD8 isolation took CD45RO-negative cells positively selected for CCR7 and excluded terminally differentiated effector memory CD45RA+ cells. All of the donors resided in Nashville, Tennessee, and each was a Caucasian adult. Sequenced by immunoSEQ multiplex PCR; TCRdb stores in-frame clones only, minus some. The table includes 800,000 to 950,000 clones, 96% detected once. Turning to this clone: Its matching antigen is unknown.

The chain links TRBV5-4 to TRBJ1-2, with D hard to call. Sequenced material: naive CD8+ T cells sorted from blood. This receptor was obtained from a man aged 25 to 45 in good health. The CDR3 loop reads CASSFTSTANYGYTF. The CDR3 DNA sequence: TGTGCCAGCAGCTTTACCTCCACCGCTAACTATGGCTACACCTTC.